Listed here is a single T cell receptor beta chain. Its antigen is not yet known. Qualities for individual bases were not recorded, and no much larger clone is one base off. Donors formed part of the validation cohort, which comprised over a hundred subjects and was distinct from the first cohort of roughly 600 subjects. This sample stems from a study of cytomegalovirus exposure and HLA in healthy donors listed by TCRdb under 2017. Broadly, across the study: The 500 to 800 repertoires of the first cohort and the 110 or so validation repertoires were produced on the same platform, according to a later analysis. To predict cytomegalovirus infection status, the study combined high-throughput TCR immunosequencing, statistical association of individual TCRs with disease status, and machine learning. The study aimed to test whether cataloging public T cell receptors could reveal signatures of past pathogen exposure. In addition to the first cohort of 650 to 750 subjects, a separate validation cohort of 130 or so different subjects was used.

Overall study results and their limits: Most TCR sequences were seen in very few donors, while some public TCRs were found in many individuals. Three of the identified cytomegalovirus-associated TCR beta chains were confirmed in vitro to be specific for cytomegalovirus antigens. In a later analysis, TCRs clustered in the first cohort were found to also tend to co-occur in the 130 or so validation repertoires, with roughly 93% of cluster scores above 0. A later analysis lacked HLA typing for the validation cohort, so it scored co-occurrence in that cohort across all 130 or so repertoires. In the study, approximately 160 TCR beta chains were listed as associated with cytomegalovirus. It was suggested by the authors that the approach could potentially be generalized to other disease states and immunological phenotypes. Cytomegalovirus status was reported to be diagnosed by the classifier with high specificity and sensitivity in both the original and validation cohorts.

CDR1 GTSNPN and CDR2 SVGIG are derived from the germline V gene (reference sequence). V lost 2 bases and J lost 6 bases; the stretch between them is 14 bases long. The CDR3 sequence holds 13 residues, the cysteine and phenylalanine included. The sequence is cut down to CDR3 DNA, 39 bases in frame from base 1. The library relied on the immunoSEQ multiplex PCR assay. The authors' analysis ran thus. A statistical classification framework was built to diagnose cytomegalovirus status from the catalog of TCR beta chain sequences. In its TCRdb copy, this immuneACCESS table keeps in-frame sequences only and misses some clones. Where compared with another copy, unresolved V genes explain less than half of these, and the others have no known cause. V and J calls plus clone size are reproduced from that table; the DNA served to infer D and trimming. The table for this sample lists tens of thousands of clones; 93% of them were counted only once. Together, the top ten hold 3.6% of the sample.

This clonotype was obtained from a young woman in good health and CMV-seronegative. Sample: PBMCs. This chain is built from TRBV30 and TRBJ2-7, and the D gene may be TRBD2, 6 bases matching. The DNA sequence is TGTGCCTGGAGTCCCGGCGGGGACCTCGAGCAGTACTTC. The translation is CAWSPGGDLEQYF.